The clone carrying this TCR beta chain has only a few counts. Its antigen is undetermined. This entry is derived from a study of beta chain features in type 1 diabetes. Study overall: The number of sorted cells examined across all samples was around 98 million. Study results and caveats: Within the patient group, naive, central memory and Treg TCRB repertoires appeared more similar to each other than within healthy donors.

About 110 mL of blood, on average, came from one heparinised draw per donor. TCRB transcripts that were expressed got sequenced, as all of the isolated RNA had been reverse transcribed. The table came from immunoSEQ multiplex PCR; TCRdb's copy has only in-frame clones and leaves some out. Among a few hundred thousand clones listed, 13% to 15% were seen once. CDR3 length: 15 residues. V dropped 0 bases and J dropped 7; count of bases not matched to a gene: 9. CDR1 and CDR2 (germline): SGDLS, YYNGEE. This receptor was taken from a man aged 25 to 45 in good health. The sample consisted of central memory CD4+ T cells from blood. The chain joins TRBV9 to TRBJ1-2, with 7 positions matching TRBD1. DNA for the CDR3: TGTGCCAGCAGCGTAGAGGGGGGGACAGCGGGTGGCTACACCTTC. Its translation: CASSVEGGTAGGYTF.